The 6 T cell receptor beta chains below all came from one sample that was sequenced in a study of blood T cells in healthy people across ages. Primers used in a second PCR of about 6 to 12 cycles were a sample-barcoded 5' primer and a J-beta primer mix. TCRdb fed the 5' RACE reads into MiXCR, producing one record per CDR3 protein. The table includes about 800,000 distinct CDR3 sequences, 20% to 25% detected once. These data were likewise used in another study, on T cells of mothers and their children.

Sequencing was done on a sample of blood. These receptors came from a boy aged 5 to 17 in good health.

The chain employs TRBV12-3 or TRBV12-4 and TRBJ1-4; 7 bases fit TRBD1. V dropped 5 bases and J dropped 8; count of bases not matched to a gene: 11. This CDR3 comprises 15 residues. The CDR3 loop reads CASSLQGVLGEKLFF. The CDR3 DNA reads TGTGCCAGCAGTCTCCAGGGGGTCTTGGGGGAAAAACTGTTTTTT.

The chain links TRBV12-3 or TRBV12-4 to TRBJ2-3, with 8 bases that match TRBD1. Unmatched junction bases numbered 13, after V lost 6 bases and J lost 5 bases. This CDR3 is 16 amino acids long. The CDR3 is CASSRPPGQERDTQYF. CDR3 sequence (DNA): TGTGCCAGCAGCCGACCCCCGGGACAGGAGAGAGATACGCAGTATTTT.

With regard to this clonotype: A junction boundary mismatches the germline segment, possibly from a read error. V usage is TRBV29-1 and J usage is TRBJ2-3; TRBD2 might be the D (6 bases). The CDR3 runs 13 residues. The V gene's germline CDR1 is SQVTM and CDR2 ANQGSEA. The CDR3 region is CSAEGRETDTQSF. In DNA form, the CDR3 reads TGCAGCGCCGAGGGACGGGAGACAGATACGCAGTCTTTT.

This clonotype was found a few times. This chain links TRBV6-1 with TRBJ2-5; the match to TRBD2 covers 13 bases. The end of the DNA is better explained by TRBJ2-1, so the J call may be wrong. The CDR3 loop spans 15 amino acids. From germline, CDR1 is MNHNS and CDR2 SASEGT. CDR3 sequence reads: CASSARTSGSNEQFF. In nucleotides, the CDR3 is TGTGCCAGCAGTGCCCGGACTAGCGGGAGCAATGAGCAGTTCTTC.

This clonotype was seen a few times. The rearrangement uses TRBV4-3 and TRBJ2-5, with D possibly matching TRBD2 (6 bases). The better agreement between TRBJ2-7 and the DNA end casts doubt on the J call. Per germline, CDR1 LGHNA and CDR2 YSLEER. The CDR3 has 15 amino acids. The CDR3 bases are TGCGCCAGCAGCCAAGAAGGAGGGCGCGGGGACGAGCAGTACTTC. Its translation is CASSQEGGRGDEQYF.

The rearrangement links TRBV4-1 to TRBJ2-1; D is tentatively TRBD1 or TRBD2 (5 bases each). V lost 0 bases to trimming and J lost 3 bases, with 9 bases between them. Germline V gene lookup returns CDR1 MGHRA and CDR2 YSYEKL. This CDR3 is 15 amino acids long. The CDR3 sequence: CASSQEGVFYNEQFF. CDR3 bases: TGCGCCAGCAGCCAAGAGGGGGTCTTCTACAATGAGCAGTTCTTC.